This entry lists 30 T cell receptor beta chains sequenced from one sample in a study of blood T cell repertoires in COVID-19. Sequencing was performed with immunoSEQ multiplex PCR; in TCRdb, only in-frame clones are kept and a portion is missing. The sample includes about 60,000 clones, approximately 90% seen only once; the top ten take approximately 8.8%. The material sequenced was peripheral blood. Receptor source: a human donor with active COVID-19. The donor label of this sample is uncertain.

The chain combines TRBV18 with TRBJ2-7, with a tentative D call TRBD2 (5 bases). The length of the CDR3 is 13 residues. CDR1 is KGHSH, CDR2 LQKENI, per germline. Trimming cost V 6 bases and J 6 bases, with 15 bases left between them. CDR3 nucleotides: TGTGCCAGCTCCCCTACTATTGAGGGCGAGCAGTACTTC. This codes for CASSPTIEGEQYF.

This clone has only one observation. The gene calls are TRBV27 and TRBJ2-5; a weak D match, TRBD2 (6 bases). The germline V gene has CDR1 MNHEY and CDR2 SMNVEV (reference sequence). V was trimmed by 3 bases and J by 5 bases, leaving 13 bases between them. This CDR3 is 14 amino acids long. The CDR3 DNA reads TGTGCCAGCAGTTTTAGGTGGGCGGGGGAGACCCAGTACTTC. Its translation is CASSFRWAGETQYF.

The V and J genes are TRBV3-1 (or the pseudogene TRBV3-2) and TRBJ2-3; D call uncertain. The CDR3 is 14 residues long. V was trimmed by 4 bases and J by 2 bases, leaving 10 bases between them. Germline loops: CDR1 LGHDT, CDR2 YNNKEL (reference sequence). This CDR3 is CASSPIEDTDTQYF. In DNA form, the CDR3 reads TGTGCCAGCAGCCCCATAGAAGACACAGATACGCAGTATTTT.

This rearrangement joins TRBV30 to TRBJ2-3, with 9 bases that match TRBD1. J lost 6 bases, V lost 0 bases, and 4 bases had no gene match. CDR1 is GTSNPN, CDR2 SVGIG, per germline (reference sequence). The CDR3 is made up of 14 amino acids. Written as DNA, the CDR3 is TGTGCCTGGAGTGTACAGGGGGCGCGGGATACGCAGTATTTT. It encodes CAWSVQGARDTQYF.

V is TRBV2 and J is TRBJ2-7, with a tentative D call TRBD2 (5 bases). The CDR3 extends over 11 amino acids. The V gene's germline CDR1 is SNHLY and CDR2 FYNNEI. V lost 6 bases and J lost 7, with 10 bases in between. CDR3 loop: CASRMPGEQYF. CDR3 nucleotides: TGTGCCAGCAGGATGCCGGGGGAGCAGTACTTC.

The chain links TRBV6-5 to TRBJ1-5; 8 bases match TRBD1. The V gene end was trimmed by 5 bases and the J gene end by 9 bases; junction bases not matched to a gene: 9. The CDR3 runs to 14 residues. The germline V gene has CDR1 MNHEY and CDR2 SVGAGI. This CDR3 reads CASSPGQGERPQHF. The CDR3 nucleotides are TGTGCCAGCAGTCCCGGACAGGGAGAACGGCCCCAGCATTTT.

Here the CDR3 reads CASSKAPLGLNQETQYF. As DNA, the CDR3 is TGTGCCAGCAGCAAAGCACCCCTGGGACTGAACCAAGAGACCCAGTACTTC. The chain joins TRBV21-1 to TRBJ2-5; TRBD2, the D gene given by the table, was not confirmed from the DNA. TRBV21-1 is given as a pseudogene. CDR3 length: 17 amino acids.

This clone was detected only once. The gene calls are TRBV15 and TRBJ1-1, with D possibly being TRBD1 (5 bases). Trimming left V 5 bases short and J 2 bases short, with 9 bases between. The CDR3 length is 13 residues. Germline V gives CDR1 LNHNV, CDR2 YYDKDF (reference sequence). CDR3 amino acids: CATSGDSNTEAFF. The DNA for the CDR3 is TGTGCCACCAGCGGCGACAGTAACACTGAAGCTTTCTTT. Looking up the rest from reference TRBV15 and TRBJ1-1 gives the full variable domain: DAMVIQNPRYQVTQFGKPVTLSCSQTLNHNVMYWYQQKSSQAPKLLFHYYDKDFNNEADTPDNFQSRRPNTSFCFLDIRSPGLGDTAMYLCATSGDSNTEAFFGQGTRLTVV.

This chain links TRBV5-5 with TRBJ2-3; 7 nucleotides align to TRBD2. The length of the CDR3 is 15 residues. Per the germline V gene, CDR1 is SGHKS and CDR2 is YYEKEE (reference sequence). The V gene end was trimmed by 4 bases and the J gene end by 4 bases; junction bases not matched to a gene: 9. This chain's CDR3 is CASSEGTKIPDTQYF. CDR3 nucleotides: TGTGCCAGCAGCGAAGGGACTAAAATTCCAGATACGCAGTATTTT.

This chain uses TRBV6-5 with TRBJ2-2; D might be TRBD2 (6 bases). The germline V gene encodes CDR1 MNHEY and CDR2 SVGAGI. Trimming pared 6 bases from V and 5 bases from J, leaving 10 bases between. CDR3 length: 13 amino acids. The CDR3 coding sequence is TGTGCCAGCAGGGAGGGCGCGACCGGGGAGCTGTTTTTT. This encodes CASREGATGELFF.

The rearrangement joins TRBV7-6 to TRBJ1-3; 9 nucleotides agree with TRBD1. The CDR3 spans 17 residues. V was pared by 2 bases and J by 0 bases, with 5 bases of the junction left unmatched. Germline V gene sequence: CDR1 SGHVS, CDR2 FNYEAQ. The chain's CDR3 is CASSLLGTGSSGNTIYF. CDR3 in DNA: TGTGCCAGCAGCTTACTCGGGACAGGGAGCTCTGGAAACACCATATATTTT.

This clone was counted a single time. CDR3 amino acids: CASSILNQPQHF. The CDR3 DNA sequence: TGTGCCAGCAGTATACTTAATCAGCCCCAGCATTTT. The chain combines TRBV12-3 or TRBV12-4 with TRBJ1-5; D unresolved. The CDR3 runs to 12 residues. V lost 5 bases and J lost 4, with 6 bases in between.

The chain is built from TRBV13 and TRBJ2-1, with 12 bases lining up with TRBD2. Germline lookup yields CDR1 PRHDT and CDR2 FYEKMQ (reference sequence). With V trimmed by 9 bases and J by 6 bases, 18 bases remained unmatched. This CDR3 comprises 18 residues. Here the CDR3 DNA reads TGTGCCAGTCTAACCGGGACTAGCGGGCCGAAACCCATCAATGAGCAGTTCTTC. Its translation: CASLTGTSGPKPINEQFF.

This chain links TRBV7-2 with TRBJ1-5, with 10 bases aligning to TRBD1. This CDR3 region has 18 residues. Looked up from germline, CDR1 is SGHTA and CDR2 is FQGNSA. Trimming removed 0 bases from V and 0 bases from J; junction bases left unmatched: 5. The CDR3 bases are TGTGCCAGCAGCTTAGCCGGGACAGGGGCCTATAGCAATCAGCCCCAGCATTTT. Translated: CASSLAGTGAYSNQPQHF. Supplemented by reference TRBV7-2 and TRBJ1-5, the full variable domain reads GAGVSQSPSNKVTEKGKDVELRCDPISGHTALYWYRQSLGQGLEFLIYFQGNSAPDKSGLPSDRFSAERTGGSVSTLTIQRTQQEDSAVYLCASSLAGTGAYSNQPQHFGDGTRLSIL.

The chain couples TRBV5-1 to TRBJ2-7; D unclear. Trimming left V 2 bases short and J 7 bases short, with 10 bases between. This CDR3 has 12 residues. Germline assignment: CDR1 SGHRS and CDR2 YFSETQ. CDR3: CASSFPQEEQYF. CDR3 nucleotide sequence: TGCGCCAGCAGCTTCCCGCAAGAGGAGCAGTACTTC.

The V call is TRBV27, the J call TRBJ2-7, with 9 bases matching TRBD1. J gave up 4 bases and V 2 bases, and 3 bases lay outside the gene matches. Germline values: CDR1 MNHEY, CDR2 SMNVEV (reference sequence). The CDR3 length is 14 residues. Here the CDR3 reads CASSLKGQGYEQYF. DNA of the CDR3: TGTGCCAGCAGTTTAAAGGGACAGGGTTACGAGCAGTACTTC.

CDR3 amino acids: CASSESQDRGYETQYF. The DNA for the CDR3 is TGTGCCAGCAGTGAAAGTCAGGACAGGGGGTATGAGACCCAGTACTTC. The rearrangement joins TRBV25-1 to TRBJ2-5; 10 bases map to TRBD1. J gave up 5 bases and V 2 bases, and 8 bases lay outside the gene matches. Germline values: CDR1 MGHDK, CDR2 SYGVNS. The CDR3 covers 16 residues.

The chain joins TRBV5-5 to TRBJ2-5; tentatively, D is TRBD1 (5 bases). The CDR3 has 17 amino acids. In germline, CDR1 is SGHKS, CDR2 YYEKEE (reference sequence). Trimming cost V 2 bases and J 5 bases, with 22 bases left between them. This chain's CDR3 is CASSFQLRTGARETQYF. CDR3 nucleotide sequence: TGTGCCAGCAGCTTCCAATTACGCACAGGCGCGAGGGAGACCCAGTACTTC.

The V and J genes are TRBV7-9 and TRBJ2-7; 7 bases match TRBD1. The J segment lost 3 bases and the V segment lost 1 base, leaving 6 bases of the junction unmatched. CDR3 length equals 15 residues. CDR1 and CDR2 from the germline V gene are SEHNR and FQNEAQ (reference sequence). The DNA of the CDR3 is TGTGCCAGCAGCTTAGTCGGGACAGAGATCTACGAGCAGTACTTC. This sequence encodes CASSLVGTEIYEQYF.

This clone was seen a single time. V is TRBV5-1 and J is TRBJ2-4; 7 bases line up with TRBD2. This CDR3 has 16 amino acids. Trimming at V came to 4 bases and at J to 0 bases, leaving 7 bases not matched to a gene. Germline-derived CDR1 and CDR2 are SGHRS and YFSETQ. CDR3 amino acids: CASSGRAGLAKNIQYF. The DNA of the CDR3 is TGCGCCAGCAGCGGCAGAGCGGGATTAGCCAAAAACATTCAGTACTTC.

This clone was counted once. V gene TRBV5-6 combines with J gene TRBJ2-5, with 10 bases that match TRBD2. The CDR3 length is 19 residues. With 6 bases clipped from V and 0 bases from J, the junction kept 17 bases outside the gene matches. CDR1 is SGHDT, CDR2 YYEEEE, per germline. The CDR3 DNA is TGTGCCAGCACCATGGCCGGGCTAGCGGGGGTCCTCGACCAAGAGACCCAGTACTTC. This encodes CASTMAGLAGVLDQETQYF.

The chain links TRBV5-1 to TRBJ2-5; D possibly corresponds to TRBD2 (6 bases). Germline CDR1 and CDR2: SGHRS and YFSETQ. V was trimmed by 0 bases and J by 2 bases, leaving 14 bases between them. The CDR3 extends over 16 amino acids. The CDR3 here is CASSLVPAGLQETQYF. For the CDR3, the DNA is TGCGCCAGCAGCTTGGTCCCAGCGGGTCTGCAAGAGACCCAGTACTTC.

This clone was counted once. The CDR3 nucleotides read TGTGCCAGCAGCGTCGACAACCCCCCCGATGAGCAGTTCTTC. Translating gives CASSVDNPPDEQFF. The chain recombines TRBV9 with TRBJ2-1; D not resolved. Between the trimmed V and J ends, which lost 2 bases and 8 bases, there was a span of 14 bases. CDR3 length: 14 amino acids. CDR1 is SGDLS, CDR2 YYNGEE, per germline. Filled out from reference TRBV9 and TRBJ2-1, the complete variable domain reads DSGVTQTPKHLITATGQRVTLRCSPRSGDLSVYWYQQSLDQGLQFLIQYYNGEERAKGNILERFSAQQFPDLHSELNLSSLELGDSALYFCASSVDNPPDEQFFGPGTRLTVL.

This clone was counted a few times. This chain links TRBV9 with TRBJ2-3, with TRBD1 identical over 7 bases. Germline CDR1 is SGDLS and CDR2 is YYNGEE. Unmatched junction bases numbered 6, after V lost 5 bases and J lost 0 bases. CDR3 size: 15 residues. The CDR3 reads CASRRRDSSTDTQYF. CDR3 coding DNA: TGTGCCAGCAGACGTCGGGACAGCAGCACAGATACGCAGTATTTT. Filled out from reference TRBV9 and TRBJ2-3, the complete variable domain reads DSGVTQTPKHLITATGQRVTLRCSPRSGDLSVYWYQQSLDQGLQFLIQYYNGEERAKGNILERFSAQQFPDLHSELNLSSLELGDSALYFCASRRRDSSTDTQYFGPGTRLTVL.

The rearrangement uses TRBV5-4 and TRBJ1-4; D may be TRBD1 (6 bases). The V gene's germline CDR1 is SGHNT and CDR2 YYREEE (reference sequence). V lost 4 bases to trimming and J lost 8 bases, with 15 bases between them. This CDR3 has 14 residues. CDR3 loop: CASSNSGTPEKLFF. The CDR3, as DNA: TGTGCCAGCAGCAACTCCGGGACACCAGAAAAACTGTTTTTT.

J is TRBJ2-7 and V is TRBV27; a weak D match, TRBD2 (6 bases). Germline V gene sequence: CDR1 MNHEY, CDR2 SMNVEV (reference sequence). The CDR3 sequence is 13 residues long. The V gene lost 5 bases and the J gene lost 7 bases, with 15 bases spanning the gap. This chain's CDR3 is CASSPVIGGEQYF. CDR3 DNA: TGTGCCAGCAGTCCCGTCATTGGGGGGGAGCAGTACTTC.

The rearrangement joins TRBV5-1 to TRBJ2-6, with 7 bases matching TRBD2. Germline V gene lookup returns CDR1 SGHRS and CDR2 YFSETQ. The CDR3 consists of 15 residues. The trim removed 9 bases at V and 0 bases at J, leaving 6 bases unmatched. The CDR3 DNA is TGCGCCACCATGGGGGGGTCCTCTGGGGCCAACGTCCTGACTTTC. This encodes CATMGGSSGANVLTF. Together with reference TRBV5-1 and TRBJ2-6, the CDR3 gives the full variable domain: KAGVTQTPRYLIKTRGQQVTLSCSPISGHRSVSWYQQTPGQGLQFLFEYFSETQRNKGNFPGRFSGRQFSNSRSEMNVSTLELGDSALYLCATMGGSSGANVLTFGAGSRLTVL.

DNA of the CDR3: TGTGCCAGCAGACCCTCTATGGGGACAGGGGGCAATGAGCAGTTCTTC. Protein: CASRPSMGTGGNEQFF. The chain combines TRBV28 with TRBJ2-1; TRBD1 matches 11 bases. Looked up from germline, CDR1 is MDHEN and CDR2 is SYDVKM. J was trimmed by 6 bases and V by 6 bases; bases with no gene match: 10. The CDR3 has 16 amino acids.

V gene TRBV27 combines with J gene TRBJ2-5; D is unresolved. The CDR3 has 14 residues. Trimming took 0 bases from V and 2 from J, leaving 7 bases between them. Looked up from germline, CDR1 is MNHEY and CDR2 is SMNVEV (reference sequence). The CDR3 protein is CASSLSSAQETQYF. Here the CDR3 DNA reads TGTGCCAGCAGTTTATCGAGCGCGCAAGAGACCCAGTACTTC.

The gene calls are TRBV2 and TRBJ2-7; D might be TRBD2 (5 bases). V was cut by 8 bases and J by 4 bases, with 12 bases left in between. The CDR3 is made up of 12 amino acids. CDR1 is SNHLY, CDR2 FYNNEI, per germline. The CDR3 DNA reads as TGTGCCAGCGCGGGCGCCAGGTACGAGCAGTACTTC. Protein: CASAGARYEQYF. Full variable domain (rest looked up from reference TRBV2 and TRBJ2-7): EPEVTQTPSHQVTQMGQEVILRCVPISNHLYFYWYRQILGQKVEFLVSFYNNEISEKSEIFDDQFSVERPDGSNFTLKIRSTKLEDSAMYFCASAGARYEQYFGPGTRLTVT.